The 29 T cell receptor beta chains below come from one sample, sequenced in a study of T cells in Graves' hyperthyroidism and ophthalmopathy. TCR beta CDR3 sequences were amplified from RNA transcripts. The TCR CDR3 first-round RT-PCR relied on the HTBI primer set. One entry per CDR3 protein results from TCRdb running MiXCR on the multiplex PCR reads. In the table there are about 300,000 distinct CDR3 sequences, roughly a fifth of which are singletons. The specimen sequenced was blood. The receptors stem from a man aged 45-65 years with Graves' ophthalmopathy.

The V and J genes are TRBV20-1 and TRBJ2-6; D unresolved. The CDR3 loop spans 14 amino acids. Germline V gene data show CDR1 as DFQATT and CDR2 as SNEGSKA (reference sequence). Between the trimmed V and J ends, which lost 3 bases and 4 bases, there was a span of 10 bases. CDR3 sequence: CSARPMGGANVLTF. The CDR3 DNA reads as TGCAGTGCTAGGCCGATGGGAGGGGCCAACGTCCTGACTTTC.

The sample holds many counts of this clonotype. V gene TRBV28 combines with J gene TRBJ2-1; D not certain. Germline V gives CDR1 MDHEN, CDR2 SYDVKM. This CDR3 comprises 14 residues. V lost 2 bases, J lost 4 bases, and 9 bases lay in between. The CDR3 DNA reads as TGTGCCAGCAGTTTAAATTTGGGGTACAATGAGCAGTTCTTC. Encoded protein: CASSLNLGYNEQFF.

This chain joins TRBV6-5 and TRBJ1-4; 10 nucleotides agree with TRBD1. The CDR3 is 15 residues long. Germline trimming cut 4 bases from V and 7 bases from J; bases unmatched to any gene: 6. Per germline, CDR1 MNHEY and CDR2 SVGAGI. CDR3 nucleotide sequence: TGTGCCAGCAGTTCTCCGGGACAGGGGTCTGAAAAACTGTTTTTT. Protein product: CASSSPGQGSEKLFF.

This clonotype was seen many times. The V gene is TRBV18, the J gene TRBJ2-7; perhaps TRBD1 as D (6 bases). Trimming pared 6 bases from V and 1 base from J, leaving 16 bases between. There are 15 residues in the CDR3. Germline assignment: CDR1 KGHSH and CDR2 LQKENI. The CDR3 spells CASSQTGHASYEQYF. The CDR3, as DNA: TGTGCCAGCTCCCAAACGGGACACGCGTCCTACGAGCAGTACTTC.

CDR3 coding DNA: TGTGCCAGCAAGCGGACAGGGAGGATTTACGAGCAGTACTTC. This sequence encodes CASKRTGRIYEQYF. The chain recombines TRBV28 with TRBJ2-7, with TRBD1 identical over 8 bases. CDR1 is MDHEN and CDR2 is SYDVKM in the germline V gene. The ends lost 7 bases at V and 4 bases at J; junction bases unmatched: 9. The CDR3 sequence is 14 residues long.

In this sample, this clonotype turned up many times. The rearrangement links TRBV11-2 to TRBJ2-5; 10 bases are a match to TRBD2. The CDR3 is 15 residues long. Germline values: CDR1 SGHAT, CDR2 FQNNGV. J was trimmed by 5 bases and V by 2 bases; bases with no gene match: 5. The CDR3 reads CASSLRASGSETQYF. CDR3 DNA: TGTGCCAGCAGCTTACGGGCTAGCGGGAGTGAGACCCAGTACTTC. Supplemented by reference TRBV11-2 and TRBJ2-5, the full variable domain reads EAGVAQSPRYKIIEKRQSVAFWCNPISGHATLYWYQQILGQGPKLLIQFQNNGVVDDSQLPKDRFSAERLKGVDSTLKIQPAKLEDSAVYLCASSLRASGSETQYFGPGTRLLVL.

In this sample, this clonotype turned up a few times. The chain carries TRBV9 and TRBJ2-7; TRBD1 or TRBD2 may be the D gene (5 bases each). The CDR3 totals 15 residues. The ends were cut back, 0 bases at V and 5 bases at J, with 15 bases in the middle. Germline CDR1 reads SGDLS; CDR2 reads YYNGEE. CDR3 in DNA: TGTGCCAGCAGCGTAGCTACGGGACGGCTGAACGAGCAGTACTTC. It specifies CASSVATGRLNEQYF.

At least ten counts were recorded for this clonotype. The genes are TRBV20-1 and TRBJ1-2; TRBD1 aligns across 9 bases. Germline V gives CDR1 DFQATT, CDR2 SNEGSKA (reference sequence). The CDR3 is 15 residues long. With V trimmed by 1 base and J by 4 bases, 7 bases remained unmatched. CDR3 nucleotides: TGCAGTGCTAGAGGAGGGACAGGGTCTCGCTATGGCTACACCTTC. Its translation: CSARGGTGSRYGYTF.

This clonotype was observed many times. The rearrangement uses TRBV28 and TRBJ2-7, with 7 bases fitting TRBD1. In germline, CDR1 is MDHEN, CDR2 SYDVKM. CDR3 size: 15 residues. Germline trimming cut 6 bases from V and 1 base from J; bases unmatched to any gene: 9. The CDR3 DNA reads TGTGCCAGCAGGGGCGTCTACAGGGGTTCCTACGAGCAGTACTTC. Translated: CASRGVYRGSYEQYF.

This clonotype was seen ten or more times. The rearrangement joins TRBV9 to TRBJ2-7; 8 bases are shared with TRBD2. Germline lookup yields CDR1 SGDLS and CDR2 YYNGEE. CDR3 length: 15 residues. V was clipped by 0 bases and J by 5 bases; unmatched bases: 7. This CDR3 reads CASSVGLAGRNEQYF. The CDR3 nucleotides read TGTGCCAGCAGCGTAGGATTAGCGGGAAGGAACGAGCAGTACTTC.

Details on this clonotype: One base away lies a much larger clone, so this may be a sequencing read error. The chain recombines TRBV5-1 with TRBJ1-1; D unclear. CDR1 is SGHRS and CDR2 is YFSETQ in the germline V gene. The CDR3 is 15 residues long. CDR3: CASSLTPLENTEALF. DNA for the CDR3: TGCGCCAGCAGCTTGACCCCATTGGAGAACACTGAAGCTCTCTTT.

This clonotype was observed many times. This sequence joins TRBV13 and TRBJ2-1, with 8 positions matching TRBD2. This CDR3 is 16 amino acids long. Germline loops: CDR1 PRHDT, CDR2 FYEKMQ (reference sequence). The J segment lost 3 bases and the V segment lost 5 bases, leaving 9 bases of the junction unmatched. The CDR3 DNA reads TGTGCCAGCAGCCCTACCCTTAGCGGGAACTACAATGAGCAGTTCTTC. Protein product: CASSPTLSGNYNEQFF. The whole variable domain, filled in from reference TRBV13 and TRBJ2-1, reads AAGVIQSPRHLIKEKRETATLKCYPIPRHDTVYWYQQGPGQDPQFLISFYEKMQSDKGSIPDRFSAQQFSDYHSELNMSSLELGDSALYFCASSPTLSGNYNEQFFGPGTRLTVL.

The genes are TRBV28 and TRBJ1-5, with TRBD1 matching 9 bases. The CDR3 runs 21 residues. Germline CDR1 is MDHEN and CDR2 is SYDVKM. V lost 2 bases, J lost 4 bases, and 21 bases stayed unmatched. As DNA, the CDR3 is TGTGCCAGCAGTTTAGAGAGGGGGACAGGGTCGATGGGCCTCAGAAATCAGCCCCAGCATTTT. Translation: CASSLERGTGSMGLRNQPQHF.

This clonotype has at least ten counts. V is TRBV7-2 and J is TRBJ1-5; no definite D call. This CDR3 has 14 amino acids. Trimming stripped 1 base from V and 1 base from J, with 5 bases between. CDR1 and CDR2 (germline): SGHTA, FQGNSA. The CDR3 nucleotides are TGTGCCAGCAGCTTAGGTCTAAGCAATCAGCCCCAGCATTTT. Protein: CASSLGLSNQPQHF.

The sample holds a few counts of this clonotype. The chain joins TRBV20-1 to TRBJ1-1; TRBD1 agrees at 7 bases. In germline, CDR1 is DFQATT, CDR2 SNEGSKA (reference sequence). V lost 1 base and J lost 0; bases outside the gene matches: 11. The length of the CDR3 is 17 residues. The CDR3 DNA follows: TGCAGTGCTAGAGCCTACCCGCGGGACAGATTGAACACTGAAGCTTTCTTT. Encoded protein: CSARAYPRDRLNTEAFF.

This clonotype was recorded a few times. The chain couples TRBV30 to TRBJ2-7; the D is unclear. Germline V CDR1 and CDR2: GTSNPN, SVGIG (reference sequence). CDR3 length: 13 amino acids. The V end was cut by 4 bases, the J end by 0 bases, with 10 bases between. CDR3 sequence (DNA): TGTGCCTGGATGACAAAAACCTCCTACGAGCAGTACTTC. This gives the protein CAWMTKTSYEQYF.

This clonotype appeared a few times. The chain employs TRBV20-1 and TRBJ2-6; no firm D call. The CDR3 has 14 residues. CDR1 and CDR2 from the germline V gene are DFQATT and SNEGSKA (reference sequence). Trimming took 5 bases from V and 0 from J, leaving 8 bases between them. CDR3 region: CSALGSSGANVLTF. The CDR3 DNA is TGCAGTGCTCTCGGAAGCTCTGGGGCCAACGTCCTGACTTTC.

The J gene is TRBJ2-1, the V gene TRBV2; D unresolved. The CDR3 spans 13 residues. CDR1 is SNHLY, CDR2 FYNNEI, per germline. V dropped 5 bases and J dropped 4 bases, with 9 bases sitting between them. The CDR3 nucleotides are TGTGCCAGCAGTCGGATACATTACAATGAGCAGTTCTTC. Its protein is CASSRIHYNEQFF.

CDR3 DNA sequence: TGTGCCAGCAGTATCGGACAGGGTCGAAATACGCAGTATTTT. Translating it yields CASSIGQGRNTQYF. The V and J genes are TRBV28 and TRBJ2-3, with TRBD1 identical over 8 bases. V shed 5 bases and J 7 bases; nucleotides not matched to a gene: 8. This CDR3 is 14 amino acids long. Germline V gene lookup returns CDR1 MDHEN and CDR2 SYDVKM.

The chain employs TRBV10-3 and TRBJ2-7; TRBD1 aligns across 9 bases. J was trimmed by 0 bases and V by 6 bases; bases with no gene match: 9. This CDR3 is 16 amino acids long. Germline CDR1 reads ENHRY; CDR2 reads SYGVKD. In DNA form, the CDR3 reads TGTGCCATCAGGGGGGTGACAGGGGGGACCTCCTACGAGCAGTACTTC. Its translation is CAIRGVTGGTSYEQYF.

The chain combines TRBV6-1 with TRBJ2-2; 10 nucleotides align to TRBD2. V was pared by 4 bases and J by 6 bases, with 11 bases of the junction left unmatched. From germline, CDR1 is MNHNS and CDR2 SASEGT. The CDR3 sequence is 17 residues long. The CDR3 bases are TGTGCCAGCAGTGCGCCCCGGAGCGGGAGGGCTTCCGGGGAGCTGTTTTTT. It translates to CASSAPRSGRASGELFF.

CDR3 sequence (DNA): TGTGCCAGCAGTGTAAGACGGGGGCACGGCAATCAGCCCCAGCATTTT. It encodes CASSVRRGHGNQPQHF. The V and J genes are TRBV27 and TRBJ1-5; the D gene is possibly TRBD1 (6 bases). In germline, CDR1 is MNHEY, CDR2 SMNVEV (reference sequence). With 5 bases removed from V and 2 bases from J, the gap between germline ends came to 16 bases. The length of the CDR3 is 16 residues.

Ten or more counts support this clonotype. V usage is TRBV3-1 and J usage is TRBJ2-1; D gene ambiguous. The V and J ends lost 4 bases and 8 bases respectively, with 9 bases between them. The CDR3 runs to 12 residues. The germline V gene encodes CDR1 LGHDT and CDR2 YNNKEL (reference sequence). The CDR3 loop is CASSPQGYEQFF. Here the CDR3 DNA reads TGTGCCAGCAGCCCGCAAGGGTATGAGCAGTTCTTC.

This chain uses TRBV29-1 with TRBJ2-7; 9 nucleotides line up with TRBD1. CDR1 and CDR2 from the germline V gene are SQVTM and ANQGSEA. This CDR3 has 15 residues. The trim removed 8 bases at V and 2 bases at J, leaving 13 bases unmatched. The CDR3 nucleotides read TGCAGCAACCGGGACAGGGTTACGTTCCCCTACGAGCAGTACTTC. Translation gives CSNRDRVTFPYEQYF.

The sample holds a few counts of this clonotype. V is TRBV9 and J is TRBJ1-4; 10 bases fit TRBD1. J lost 8 bases, V lost 4 bases, and 8 bases had no gene match. From germline, CDR1 is SGDLS and CDR2 YYNGEE. The CDR3 totals 15 residues. The CDR3 DNA sequence: TGTGCCAGCAGCCAAGACAGGGGGCGGCGGGAAAAACTGTTTTTT. It codes for CASSQDRGRREKLFF. The whole variable domain, remainder taken from reference TRBV9 and TRBJ1-4, is DSGVTQTPKHLITATGQRVTLRCSPRSGDLSVYWYQQSLDQGLQFLIQYYNGEERAKGNILERFSAQQFPDLHSELNLSSLELGDSALYFCASSQDRGRREKLFFGSGTQLSVL.

The sample holds a few counts of this clonotype. The V gene is TRBV7-6, the J gene TRBJ2-1; tentatively, D is TRBD2 (6 bases). This CDR3 region has 16 residues. Germline values: CDR1 SGHVS, CDR2 FNYEAQ. The V end lost 1 base, the J end lost 2 bases, and 12 bases lay between the germline ends. CDR3 sequence reads: CASSLGASATYNEQFF. The CDR3 nucleotides read TGTGCCAGCAGCTTAGGGGCTAGCGCCACCTACAATGAGCAGTTCTTC.

The gene calls are TRBV5-4 and TRBJ2-5, with D perhaps TRBD1 (6 bases). The CDR3 loop spans 15 amino acids. Germline V lookup: CDR1 SGHNT, CDR2 YYREEE (reference sequence). Trimming pared 0 bases from V and 5 bases from J, leaving 14 bases between. DNA for the CDR3: TGTGCCAGCAGCTTGGGAGGGGGTGGGGCGGAGACCCAGTACTTC. It translates to CASSLGGGGAETQYF.

This clonotype has at least ten counts. The rearrangement links TRBV15 to TRBJ2-3; 7 bases agree with TRBD1. Unmatched junction bases numbered 5, after V lost 0 bases and J lost 2 bases. The CDR3 extends over 16 amino acids. Germline CDR1 is LNHNV and CDR2 is YYDKDF (reference sequence). The CDR3 protein is CATSRDPGQLTDTQYF. DNA of the CDR3: TGTGCCACCAGCAGAGATCCGGGACAGCTCACAGATACGCAGTATTTT.

The DNA for the CDR3 is TGTGCCAGCAGCCCCCCCGCGGGACTTGACACCGGGGAGCTGTTTTTT. As protein: CASSPPAGLDTGELFF. The chain joins TRBV7-6 to TRBJ2-2, with D tentatively TRBD2 (6 bases). The CDR3 runs to 16 residues. Trimming stripped 5 bases from V and 3 bases from J, with 16 bases between. Germline CDR1 and CDR2: SGHVS and FNYEAQ.